This entry describes one T cell receptor beta chain. Antigen: not known. Germline lookup yields CDR1 ENHRY and CDR2 SYGVKD. Trimming left V 8 bases short and J 6 bases short, with 14 bases between. This CDR3 comprises 13 residues. Control samples were healthy donors' buffy coats. These data come from a study of STAT5B mutations in CD4+ large granular lymphocyte leukemia. Study-wide context: Healthy donors showed HLA-associated enrichment of the CDR3 'QG' motif.

Study-wide findings and caveats: 8/27 top patient clones versus 2/35 control clones were TRBV06-family.

Here immunoSEQ multiplex PCR was the method, and the copy in TCRdb shows in-frame clones only, minus some. This table has roughly 25,000 clones, about 70% appearing once. J is TRBJ2-1 and V is TRBV10-3, with TRBD2 as a possible D gene (6 bases). The sample comprised CD4+ T cells from blood buffy coats. This clonotype was sampled from a human donor in good health. CDR3 sequence reads: CAIAGTGLNEQFF. DNA for the CDR3: TGTGCCATCGCCGGGACTGGGCTCAATGAGCAGTTCTTC.